There are a few counts of the clone carrying this T cell receptor (beta chain). The antigen is undetermined. Some clones are missing from TCRdb's copy, which holds only in-frame ones; the method was immunoSEQ multiplex PCR. The repertoire includes 950 to 1,000 clones, 20% to 30% of them detected once, and about 24% sits in the top ten. The CDR3 loop spans 13 amino acids. Germline V gene data show CDR1 as SGHVT and CDR2 as SQSDAQ. V lost 4 bases to trimming and J lost 7 bases, with 10 bases between them. The data were obtained in a study of T cells in localized non-small cell lung cancer. Study conclusions and caveats: Adjacent lung held a median roughly 54 of the top 100 tumor clones. Investigators sequenced only a single tumor region, leaving heterogeneity possible. Uninvolved adjacent lung showed higher T cell clonality than tumor.

The TCR was taken from a female donor aged 60 or older with stage I lung adenocarcinoma. The chain employs TRBV7-4 and TRBJ1-4; D might be TRBD1 (5 bases). Source: normal lung tissue next to the tumor, taken before any cancer treatment. As DNA, the CDR3 is TGTGCCAGCAGCTCCAGGGTGGGTGAAAAACTGTTTTTT. Its translation is CASSSRVGEKLFF. The whole variable domain, remainder taken from reference TRBV7-4 and TRBJ1-4, is GAGVSQSPRYKVAKRGRDVALRCDSISGHVTLYWYRQTLGQGSEVLTYSQSDAQRDKSGRPSGRFSAERPERSVSTLKIQRTEQGDSAVYLCASSSRVGEKLFFGSGTQLSVL.